The clone carrying this T cell receptor (beta chain) was picked up a small number of times. What it binds is not known. The sample is drawn from a study of T cell repertoires in cytomegalovirus infection. About the research overall: Public TCR beta signatures were indicative of both CMV infection and a matching HLA type.

The CDR3 contains 16 residues. The J segment lost 1 base and the V segment lost 5 bases, leaving 7 bases of the junction unmatched. From the reads, TCRdb called clonotypes with MiXCR, one entry per CDR3 protein. The repertoire has fewer than 300,000 distinct CDR3 sequences, 20% to 30% of them found once; the top ten carry over 11%. Findings and caveats of the study: Across the ex vivo response, the dominant clonotypes were HLA-C-restricted CMV-specific TCR beta clonotypes.

The chain recombines TRBV12-3 or TRBV12-4 with TRBJ1-1; 10 positions match TRBD1. The sequence was obtained from a human donor in good health (CMV status not recorded). Some clones in this sample may be carry-over from other donors' samples. Sequencing input: PBMCs. The CDR3 spells CASSPGQGMTNTEAFF. DNA of the CDR3: TGTGCCAGCAGTCCGGGACAGGGGATGACGAACACTGAAGCTTTCTTT.